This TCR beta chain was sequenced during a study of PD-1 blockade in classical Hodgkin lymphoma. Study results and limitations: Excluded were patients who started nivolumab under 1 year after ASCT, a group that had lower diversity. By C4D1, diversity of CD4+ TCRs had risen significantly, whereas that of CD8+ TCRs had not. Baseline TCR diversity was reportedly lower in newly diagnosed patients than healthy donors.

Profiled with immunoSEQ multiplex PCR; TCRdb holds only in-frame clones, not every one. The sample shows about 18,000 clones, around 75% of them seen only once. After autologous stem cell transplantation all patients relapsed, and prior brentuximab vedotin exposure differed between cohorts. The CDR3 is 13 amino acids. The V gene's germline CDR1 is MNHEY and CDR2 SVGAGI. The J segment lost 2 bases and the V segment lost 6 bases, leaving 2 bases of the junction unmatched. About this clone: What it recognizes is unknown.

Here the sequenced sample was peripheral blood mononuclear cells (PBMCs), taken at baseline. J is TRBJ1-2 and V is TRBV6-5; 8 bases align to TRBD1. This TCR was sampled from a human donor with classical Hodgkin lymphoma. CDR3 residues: CASSGQGNYGYTF. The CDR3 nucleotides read TGTGCCAGCAGCGGACAGGGAAACTATGGCTACACCTTC.